This T cell receptor beta chain was identified during a study of shared clonotypes between healthy human individuals. V dropped 0 bases and J dropped 7 bases, with 10 bases sitting between them. CDR1 is LGHNA and CDR2 is YNFKEQ in the germline V gene. The CDR3 totals 14 residues. How the authors handled the data: Filtering differed, since immunoSEQ gave only junction sequences and no quality scores. Repertoires were generated with immunoSEQ multiplex PCR, while TCRdb's copy carries only in-frame clones and drops some. The V and J calls and clone size come from that table; D and trimming were worked out from the DNA. The sample has a few hundred thousand clones; roughly 97% are singletons.

This clonotype originated in a woman aged 30 to 39 in good health. The sequencing sample was made of naive CD4+ T cells sorted from blood. Described subset: CD45RA+ positively selected. The chain couples TRBV4-2 to TRBJ1-5; no clear D gene. The CDR3 DNA sequence: TGTGCCAGCAGCCAAGATCGGGAAGGACAGCCCCAGCATTTT. Protein product: CASSQDREGQPQHF.